A selection of T cell receptor beta chains follows, all from one sample in a study of post-analysis software for immune sequencing data. TCRdb ran MiXCR on the PCR reads and lists one entry per CDR3 protein. The sample has around 200,000 distinct CDR3 sequences, roughly 28% seen once; the top ten hold more than 3%. Sequenced input: blood. Source of these receptors: a girl under 18 with multiple sclerosis. Both conserved end residues are trimmed from each CDR3. Some rows have no size entry. The others give once, few or many, or a class for an expanded clone.

TRBV25-1,many,TRBJ2-1,11,ASSGDRDNEQF
TRBV15,once,.,14,ATSKGRLADQETQY
TRBV9,few,TRBJ2-7,12,ASSNQDRPYEQY
TRBV5-1,few,TRBJ2-2,17,ASSFPTGGSEANTGELF
TRBV6-1,few,TRBJ1-6,13,ASSGRGVYNSPLH
TRBV29-1,many,TRBJ2-3,14,SVVGRTGLSTDTQY
TRBV12-3/TRBV12-4,.,TRBJ2-1,15,ASSLDLAGGFYNEQF
TRBV12-3/TRBV12-4,many,TRBJ1-4,11,ASSLRGGEKLF
TRBV5-5,.,TRBJ1-5,13,ASGLIGGQDQPQH
TRBV27,few,TRBJ1-5,12,ASSPYNTNQPQH
TRBV28,many,TRBJ1-2,13,ASSLLGNSYYGYT
TRBV28,few,TRBJ2-7,13,ASSPIAGGAYEQY
TRBV5-1,.,TRBJ2-2,11,ASSWRETGELF
TRBV29-1,.,TRBJ2-1,11,SAEAIVRDEQF
TRBV5-1,.,TRBJ1-2,12,ASSSAGTGYGYT
TRBV6-5,once,TRBJ2-5,12,ASSIQAGKETQY
TRBV28,few,TRBJ1-1,12,ASSLLGTVTEAF
TRBV28,.,TRBJ2-7,11,ASSPGGKMEQY
TRBV7-2,many,TRBJ2-7,14,ASSLVGGMGIYEQY
TRBV20-1,many,TRBJ2-7,15,SAHGPSGGLSSYEQY
TRBV28,few,TRBJ2-7,13,ASSLQGQPSYEQY
TRBV2,medium-sized,TRBJ2-7,13,ASSEERGGTYEQY
TRBV29-1,.,TRBJ2-5,14,SVAFGVAGLGETQY
TRBV3-1,once,TRBJ1-5,12,ASSPTAGAQPQH
TRBV20-1,few,TRBJ1-1,10,RPWADGTEAF
TRBV6-2/TRBV6-3,.,TRBJ1-1,12,ACSQGGLSTEAF
TRBV27,.,TRBJ1-1,14,ASRQSLSFWNTEAF
TRBV6-2/TRBV6-3,.,TRBJ2-1,12,ASSDGWGKNGQF
TRBV2,.,TRBJ2-7,13,ASRPAEGGTYEQY
TRBV28,.,TRBJ2-1,14,ASSFDRRSSYNEQF
TRBV5-1,.,TRBJ2-2,11,ASRSENTGERF
TRBV6-5,.,TRBJ2-7,13,ASSYQTGLGYEQY
TRBV7-9,.,TRBJ2-7,10,ASRAAGNEQY
TRBV5-1,once,TRBJ1-1,14,ASSLGDAYWNTEAF
TRBV9,once,TRBJ2-7,13,ASSVEAADNYEQY
TRBV4-1,few,TRBJ1-5,13,AGSHRTGRNQPQH
TRBV6-2/TRBV6-3,.,TRBJ1-5,11,ASRGQGRQPQH
TRBV27,many,TRBJ2-7,13,ASSPRLAGVHEQY
TRBV28,.,TRBJ2-7,12,ASSPRRNSYEQY
TRBV4-2,many,TRBJ2-2,13,ASSPTRPNTGELF
TRBV6-5,many,TRBJ2-1,13,ASSYGTGRNNEQF
TRBV6-5,.,TRBJ2-3,14,ASSYSRLGPPNTQY
TRBV12-3/TRBV12-4,.,TRBJ2-3,12,ASSSVQLTDTQY
TRBV11-2,.,TRBJ1-1,13,ASMDRKGLNTEAF
TRBV20-1,few,TRBJ1-6,10,SALGENSPLH
TRBV29-1,many,TRBJ2-7,11,SVAGGVTYEQY
TRBV20-1,many,TRBJ2-5,11,SASRDGRETQY
TRBV6-4,many,TRBJ2-1,16,ASSDSMQAGSSYNEQF